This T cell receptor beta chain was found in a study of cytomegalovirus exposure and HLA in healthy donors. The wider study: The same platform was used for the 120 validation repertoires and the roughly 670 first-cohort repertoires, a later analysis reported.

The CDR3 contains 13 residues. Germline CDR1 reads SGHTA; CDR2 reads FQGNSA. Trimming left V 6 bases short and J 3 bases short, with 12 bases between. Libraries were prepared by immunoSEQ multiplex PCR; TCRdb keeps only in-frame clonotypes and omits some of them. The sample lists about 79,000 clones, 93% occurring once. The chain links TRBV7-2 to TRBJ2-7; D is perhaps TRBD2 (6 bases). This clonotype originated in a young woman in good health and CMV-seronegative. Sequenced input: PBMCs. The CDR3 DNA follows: TGTGCCAGCAGTCCCGGGGGTGGCTACGAGCAGTACTTC. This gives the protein CASSPGGGYEQYF.